These 21 T cell receptor beta chains were sequenced from one sample in a study of patients and donors after allogeneic stem cell transplantation. TCRdb re-analysed the RT-PCR reads in MiXCR, keeping a single row per CDR3 protein. Of 390,000 or so distinct CDR3 sequences listed, about a sixth are singletons. The source material was blood, either unsorted or a sorted T cell fraction (not recorded which). These receptors were collected from a human donor who was either an allogeneic HSCT recipient or a stem cell or donor lymphocyte infusion donor (not recorded which). It is not recorded whose cells these are; they may come from a transplant donor.

The chain recombines TRBV2 with TRBJ2-5; 7 bases line up with TRBD1. V dropped 6 bases and J dropped 10; count of bases not matched to a gene: 8. This CDR3 spans 12 amino acids. Germline assignment: CDR1 SNHLY and CDR2 FYNNEI. The CDR3 spells CASRATGDGQYF. The CDR3 coding sequence is TGTGCCAGCAGGGCAACAGGGGATGGCCAGTACTTC.

Only a few counts were recorded for this clonotype. The chain employs TRBV6-2 or TRBV6-3 and TRBJ1-1; tentative D call: TRBD1 (5 bases). The CDR3 has 16 amino acids. V dropped 0 bases and J dropped 4 bases, with 15 bases sitting between them. Germline V gene lookup returns CDR1 MNHEY and CDR2 SVGEGT. The CDR3 DNA reads TGTGCCAGCAGTTACTCGATCCAGGGAGGGAGCACTGAAGCTTTCTTT. Translating it yields CASSYSIQGGSTEAFF.

This clonotype has ten or more counts. The J gene is TRBJ2-2, the V gene TRBV4-1; tentative D call: TRBD2 (5 bases). V lost 3 bases and J 4 bases, leaving 12 bases between the germline ends. The CDR3 is 15 residues long. The germline gives CDR1 MGHRA, CDR2 YSYEKL. The chain's CDR3 is CASSQSSGRTGELFF. CDR3 DNA: TGCGCCAGCAGCCAGAGCAGCGGTCGCACCGGGGAGCTGTTTTTT.

The chain has TRBV5-4 and TRBJ2-2; tentatively, D is TRBD2 (6 bases). Trimming shortened V by 5 bases and J by 7 bases, and 12 bases separated the two germline ends. Germline V lookup: CDR1 SGHNT, CDR2 YYREEE (reference sequence). The CDR3 has 13 amino acids. The CDR3 protein is CASSRDFYGELFF. In nucleotides, the CDR3 is TGTGCCAGCAGTAGGGACTTCTACGGGGAGCTGTTTTTT. The full variable domain, rest sourced from reference TRBV5-4 and TRBJ2-2, is ETGVTQSPTHLIKTRGQQVTLRCSSQSGHNTVSWYQQALGQGPQFIFQYYREEENGRGNFPPRFSGLQFPNYSSELNVNALELDDSALYLCASSRDFYGELFFGEGSRLTVL.

This clonotype turned up a few times. This sequence joins TRBV30 and TRBJ2-7, with 7 bases identical to TRBD1. The ends lost 8 bases at V and 5 bases at J; junction bases unmatched: 9. This CDR3 spans 12 amino acids. Per germline, CDR1 GTSNPN and CDR2 SVGIG (reference sequence). CDR3: CALERDRDEQYF. For the CDR3, the DNA is TGTGCCCTGGAAAGAGACAGGGACGAGCAGTACTTC.

This clonotype has only a few counts. This chain links TRBV12-3 or TRBV12-4 with TRBJ1-2; 7 bases map to TRBD1. CDR3 length: 15 residues. V was clipped by 4 bases and J by 4 bases; unmatched bases: 9. CDR3 loop: CASSSDRTGSYGYTF. In DNA form, the CDR3 reads TGTGCCAGCAGTTCTGACCGGACAGGATCCTATGGCTACACCTTC.

The chain couples TRBV20-1 to TRBJ2-5; tentative D call: TRBD2 (8 bases). Germline V CDR1 and CDR2: DFQATT, SNEGSKA (reference sequence). This CDR3 is built from 16 residues. V lost 3 bases and J 5 bases, leaving 22 bases between the germline ends. CDR3 nucleotide sequence: TGCAGTGCTAGGTTGGGGACAGCGGGAGCGGGGGAGACCCAGTACTTC. The encoded protein is CSARLGTAGAGETQYF.

This clonotype was counted between two and nine times. This sequence joins TRBV2 and TRBJ2-5; D is uncertain. Germline lookup yields CDR1 SNHLY and CDR2 FYNNEI. V was pared by 3 bases and J by 1 base, with 9 bases between. The CDR3 is 14 amino acids. CDR3 nucleotide sequence: TGTGCCAGCAGTGACGCTCTCTTCCAAGAGACCCAGTACTTC. Protein: CASSDALFQETQYF.

The gene calls are TRBV9 and TRBJ1-1; D unclear. Germline CDR1 reads SGDLS; CDR2 reads YYNGEE. V lost 3 bases and J 6 bases, leaving 18 bases between the germline ends. This CDR3 comprises 15 residues. CDR3 sequence: CASSADGRASAEAFF. The CDR3 DNA is TGTGCCAGCAGCGCAGATGGACGGGCTAGCGCTGAAGCTTTCTTT.

The CDR3 spells CASSSPSGGRKNSPLHF. DNA for the CDR3: TGTGCCAGCAGCTCCCCCTCTGGGGGGAGGAAAAATTCACCCCTCCACTTT. The rearrangement links TRBV7-9 to TRBJ1-6; D might be TRBD1 (5 bases). The CDR3 has 17 residues. Germline CDR1 is SEHNR and CDR2 is FQNEAQ (reference sequence). Trimming removed 4 bases at V and 7 bases at J, with 20 bases between.

J is TRBJ1-1 and V is TRBV29-1, with D unclear. Germline CDR1 is SQVTM and CDR2 is ANQGSEA. The CDR3 totals 13 residues. V dropped 5 bases and J dropped 4 bases, with 14 bases sitting between them. CDR3 region: CSVYKRRSTEAFF. In DNA, the CDR3 is TGCAGCGTTTATAAAAGACGGAGCACTGAAGCTTTCTTT.

This clonotype was found a few times. The rearrangement joins TRBV5-5 to TRBJ1-1; tentatively, D is TRBD1 (6 bases). From germline, CDR1 is SGHKS and CDR2 YYEKEE (reference sequence). Trimming shortened V by 3 bases and J by 1 base, and 13 bases separated the two germline ends. The CDR3 is made up of 15 amino acids. CDR3 coding DNA: TGTGCCAGCAGCTCCTCGGACAGTCAGAACACTGAAGCTTTCTTT. Its protein is CASSSSDSQNTEAFF.

This clonotype occurred a few times. The rearrangement links TRBV9 to TRBJ2-3, with 8 bases that match TRBD2. Germline loops: CDR1 SGDLS, CDR2 YYNGEE. The CDR3 length is 16 residues. V lost 7 bases, J lost 6 bases, and 16 bases stayed unmatched. The CDR3 reads CASRKGRGGSSDTQYF. In DNA, the CDR3 is TGTGCCAGCCGTAAGGGACGGGGGGGGTCCTCGGATACGCAGTATTTT.

The rearrangement uses TRBV7-8 and TRBJ1-5, with D maybe TRBD1 (5 bases). V lost 7 bases, J lost 4 bases, and 17 bases lay in between. The CDR3 runs to 15 residues. Germline-derived CDR1 and CDR2 are SGHVS and FQNEAQ. CDR3 sequence reads: CASTPLEGANQPQHF. CDR3 bases: TGTGCCAGCACCCCGCTGGAAGGGGCTAATCAGCCCCAGCATTTT.

The rearrangement links TRBV5-1 to TRBJ1-1, with D uncertain. V dropped 6 bases and J dropped 4 bases, with 16 bases sitting between them. The CDR3 is 14 residues long. Germline assignment: CDR1 SGHRS and CDR2 YFSETQ. CDR3 region: CASTRSWGGTEAFF. CDR3 in DNA: TGCGCCAGCACCCGGTCGTGGGGTGGCACTGAAGCTTTCTTT.

In its sample, this clonotype was seen many times. This chain joins TRBV20-1 and TRBJ2-3; 7 nucleotides match TRBD1. After removal of 4 bases from V and 3 bases from J, the junction contained 7 bases not matched to a gene. This CDR3 region has 14 residues. Per germline, CDR1 DFQATT and CDR2 SNEGSKA (reference sequence). The CDR3 reads CSAIRQGGTDTQYF. In nucleotides, the CDR3 is TGCAGTGCTATCCGACAGGGTGGGACAGATACGCAGTATTTT.

This clonotype was observed a few times. This chain joins TRBV6-4 and TRBJ2-2; D is ambiguous. V shed 0 bases and J shed 4 bases, with 6 bases lying between them. The V gene's germline CDR1 is MRHNA and CDR2 SNTAGT. This CDR3 contains 14 residues. In DNA, the CDR3 is TGTGCCAGCAGTGACTCGTACCCCACCGGGGAGCTGTTTTTT. This sequence encodes CASSDSYPTGELFF.

In this sample, this clonotype turned up a few times. Written as DNA, the CDR3 is TGTGCCAGCAGCCAATCCAGGACTAGTCCGAGAGATACGCAGTATTTT. This sequence encodes CASSQSRTSPRDTQYF. The chain joins TRBV14 to TRBJ2-3; TRBD2 agrees at 7 bases. There are 16 residues in the CDR3. V shed 2 bases, J shed 5 bases, and the junction held 10 bases outside the gene matches. Germline CDR1 reads SGHDN; CDR2 reads FVKESK.

The V and J genes are TRBV6-1 and TRBJ1-1; TRBD1 aligns across 8 bases. J was trimmed by 8 bases and V by 6 bases; bases with no gene match: 8. Germline V lookup: CDR1 MNHNS, CDR2 SASEGT. This CDR3 is built from 13 residues. CDR3 amino acids: CASRPGQGGEAFF. The CDR3 DNA reads as TGTGCCAGCAGACCCGGACAGGGTGGGGAAGCTTTCTTT.

CDR3 in amino acids: CSAVGLGQFGRGELFF. In DNA, the CDR3 is TGCAGTGCTGTCGGGCTAGGCCAATTCGGGCGCGGGGAGCTGTTTTTT. This chain joins TRBV20-1 and TRBJ2-2; D remains unclear. Germline V CDR1 and CDR2: DFQATT, SNEGSKA (reference sequence). CDR3 length: 16 residues. Trimming pared 5 bases from V and 7 bases from J, leaving 23 bases between.

The chain joins TRBV20-1 to TRBJ2-7, with 7 bases fitting TRBD1. Looked up from germline, CDR1 is DFQATT and CDR2 is SNEGSKA (reference sequence). This CDR3 region has 13 residues. V lost 4 bases to trimming and J lost 2 bases; unmatched junction nucleotides: 5. The DNA of the CDR3 is TGCAGTGCTAACCGGGACAGAACCTACGAGCAGTACTTC. This codes for CSANRDRTYEQYF.